This T cell receptor beta chain was captured by sequencing in a study of cytomegalovirus exposure and HLA in healthy donors. In the case of this clone: Its antigen is undetermined.

Germline CDR1 and CDR2: MNHNS and SASEGT. V dropped 2 bases and J dropped 0 bases, with 4 bases sitting between them. The CDR3 is 13 residues long. General study findings and limits: It was confirmed in vitro that three of the CMV-associated chains were specific for CMV antigens. Later, an analysis found that common viral pathogens appeared to be linked with several of the most significant clusters. Reports described diagnosis of cytomegalovirus status by the classifier as highly specific and sensitive. Per a later analysis, HLA-associated TCR beta chains showed more clonal expansion than other, equally common TCR beta chains.

Use of 60 Vbeta and 13 Jbeta primers characterized the PCR. TCRdb keeps only in-frame clones here, not all; method: immunoSEQ multiplex PCR. The repertoire includes tens of thousands of clones, roughly three quarters of them detected once, and roughly 3.7% sits in the top ten. Source material: PBMCs. The sequence was collected from a man younger than 40 in good health and CMV-seronegative. The V and J genes are TRBV6-1 and TRBJ1-1; D is undetermined. The CDR3 here is CASSENMNTEAFF. The CDR3 nucleotides are TGTGCCAGCAGTGAAAATATGAACACTGAAGCTTTCTTT.